This T cell receptor (beta chain) came from a study of blood T cell repertoires in COVID-19. Overall study: Donors in the United States, Italy and Spain gave samples during acute or convalescent COVID-19. PBMCs, B-cell-depleted T cells, or T cells were the source of the cDNA or gDNA that made up the material.

The V and J ends lost 3 bases and 8 bases, in that order; junction bases with no gene match: 18. The CDR3 covers 17 residues. From germline, CDR1 is LNHNV and CDR2 YYDKDF (reference sequence). As processed by the authors: For nucleated cells, counts were estimated from reference gene primer amplification. This table comes from immunoSEQ multiplex PCR, and its TCRdb copy is limited to in-frame clones, with some not included. The V and J calls and clone size are taken from that table; D and trimming were inferred from the DNA. The sample holds 200,000 or so clones, 88% seen once. The chain combines TRBV15 with TRBJ1-2; 7 bases fit TRBD1. The clonotype originates from a man in his 70s with active or convalescent COVID-19. Material: peripheral blood. This CDR3 is CATSSGMIRDRGRGYTF. The DNA for the CDR3 is TGTGCCACCAGCAGTGGGATGATCCGGGACAGAGGCCGCGGCTACACCTTC. Combining the CDR3 with reference TRBV15 and TRBJ1-2 gives the whole variable domain DAMVIQNPRYQVTQFGKPVTLSCSQTLNHNVMYWYQQKSSQAPKLLFHYYDKDFNNEADTPDNFQSRRPNTSFCFLDIRSPGLGDTAMYLCATSSGMIRDRGRGYTFGSGTRLTVV.